This TCR beta chain was obtained from a study of CD8+CD57+ T cells in acquired aplastic anemia. Genomic DNA, the template, was used for profiling of the TCR beta VDJ and CDR3. MiXCR, run by TCRdb on the reads, gives a single entry per CDR3 protein. The data hold some 180,000 distinct CDR3 sequences, with around 50% observed a single time. Individuals selected for sequencing had exhibited CD8+CD57+ cell expansion on flow cytometry. Blood was sampled before the patients had received any therapy. Study-level results: For CD8+ Simpson's diversity, patients and controls showed no significant difference.

About this clonotype: The antigen is undetermined.

The TCR originated in a human donor with aplastic anemia. The sequenced sample consisted of sorted CD4+, CD8+, or CD8+CD57+ T cells (not recorded which) from PBMCs.

The CDR3 coding sequence is TGTGCCAGCTCACCACCCCAGGGAAACAACTATGGCTACACCTTC. Its translation: CASSPPQGNNYGYTF. The chain joins TRBV18 to TRBJ1-2, with D tentatively TRBD1 (5 bases). With 0 bases removed from V and 2 bases from J, the gap between germline ends came to 10 bases. The CDR3 is 15 residues long. The germline CDR1 and CDR2 sequences are KGHSH and LQKENI.